Below, 30 T cell receptor beta chains from the same sample are listed, as sequenced in a study of blood T cells in healthy people across ages. Combining a sample-barcoded 5' primer with a J-beta primer mix, a second PCR ran for about 6 to 12 cycles. Each CDR3 protein is one row after TCRdb ran MiXCR on the 5' RACE reads. The sample includes over a million distinct CDR3 sequences, roughly 45% seen only once; the top ten take approximately 7.9%. What was sequenced was blood. These receptors came from a woman aged 18 to 35 in good health.

The CDR3 DNA reads TGTGCCAGCAGTCCGACTAGCGGGGGGGCCCTCGGTGAGCAGTTCTTC. This sequence encodes CASSPTSGGALGEQFF. This rearrangement joins TRBV7-2 to TRBJ2-1; 14 nucleotides align to TRBD2. V lost 6 bases and J lost 9; bases outside the gene matches: 10. CDR1 SGHTA and CDR2 FQGNSA come from the germline V gene. The length of the CDR3 is 16 residues.

This clonotype was seen a single time. The chain links TRBV5-1 to TRBJ2-7, with 10 bases matching TRBD1. Trimming at V came to 3 bases and at J to 5 bases, leaving 5 bases not matched to a gene. CDR3 length: 14 amino acids. CDR1 and CDR2 from the germline V gene are SGHRS and YFSETQ. The CDR3 nucleotides are TGCGCCAGCAGCTCAACGACAGGGGGCGACGAGCAGTACTTC. This sequence encodes CASSSTTGGDEQYF.

This clonotype showed up just a few times. This chain joins TRBV27 and TRBJ1-2; a possible D gene is TRBD1 (5 bases). The V and J ends lost 0 bases and 3 bases respectively, with 11 bases between them. CDR1 MNHEY and CDR2 SMNVEV come from the germline V gene (reference sequence). There are 15 residues in the CDR3. The CDR3 is CASSLSFRGDYGYTF. CDR3 bases: TGTGCCAGCAGTTTATCTTTTCGGGGGGACTATGGCTACACCTTC.

The chain carries TRBV2 and TRBJ2-7, with D maybe TRBD1 (5 bases). The CDR3 is made up of 14 amino acids. Germline V gene sequence: CDR1 SNHLY, CDR2 FYNNEI. V was shortened by 7 bases and J by 2 bases, with 15 bases between the two germline ends. The CDR3 DNA is TGTGCCAGCAAAACCACTATAGGGGCCTACGAGCAGTACTTC. This gives the protein CASKTTIGAYEQYF.

V usage is TRBV12-3 or TRBV12-4 and J usage is TRBJ1-2, with TRBD1 identical over 10 bases. CDR3 size: 17 residues. The J segment lost 6 bases and the V segment lost 7 bases, leaving 17 bases of the junction unmatched. CDR3 sequence reads: CASKGRGQGLSGDGYTF. The CDR3 nucleotides read TGTGCCAGCAAGGGGAGGGGACAGGGGCTGTCTGGCGATGGCTACACCTTC.

V is TRBV7-2 and J is TRBJ2-1; 8 bases align to TRBD2. The closer fit of TRBJ2-7 to the DNA end suggests the J call may be wrong. This CDR3 is built from 16 residues. The germline CDR1 and CDR2 sequences are SGHTA and FQGNSA. CDR3 amino acids: CASSLSGTRSYNEQYF. CDR3 in DNA: TGTGCCAGCAGCCTCTCCGGGACTAGGTCCTACAATGAGCAGTACTTC.

The chain employs TRBV30 and TRBJ2-4; TRBD2 matches at 10 bases. There are 13 residues in the CDR3. CDR1 GTSNPN and CDR2 SVGIG come from the germline V gene (reference sequence). J gave up 13 bases and V 2 bases, and 8 bases lay outside the gene matches. The CDR3 is CAWSSGRADEQYF. The CDR3 nucleotides read TGTGCCTGGAGTAGCGGGAGGGCCGATGAGCAGTACTTC.

The chain recombines TRBV18 with TRBJ2-7; 8 nucleotides align to TRBD1. V lost 3 bases, J lost 2 bases, and 9 bases stayed unmatched. The CDR3 runs to 16 residues. CDR1 and CDR2 (germline): KGHSH, LQKENI. Written as DNA, the CDR3 is TGTGCCAGCTCACCGTCTTATGGGACAGGAGCCTACGAGCAGTACTTC. Residues: CASSPSYGTGAYEQYF.

This rearrangement joins TRBV20-1 to TRBJ2-5, with 8 bases fitting TRBD2. This CDR3 has 13 residues. Per the germline V gene, CDR1 is DFQATT and CDR2 is SNEGSKA (reference sequence). V shed 6 bases and J 3 bases; nucleotides not matched to a gene: 6. This chain's CDR3 is CSAGQAGEETQYF. Here the CDR3 DNA reads TGCAGTGCCGGTCAAGCGGGAGAAGAGACCCAGTACTTC.

Comment on this clonotype: The junction and the germline gene differ at one end; a read error may be behind it. The rearrangement links TRBV12-3 or TRBV12-4 to TRBJ2-3; D gene unclear. CDR3 length: 15 amino acids. Written as DNA, the CDR3 is TGTACCAGCAGTTTTGGGCTCTCTGAGGCAGATACGCAGTATTTT. Amino acids: CTSSFGLSEADTQYF.

This clonotype has a single count. The rearrangement uses TRBV7-9 and TRBJ2-2, with 12 bases identical to TRBD2. V dropped 6 bases and J dropped 1; count of bases not matched to a gene: 6. The CDR3 runs to 17 residues. Looked up from germline, CDR1 is SEHNR and CDR2 is FQNEAQ (reference sequence). CDR3 nucleotide sequence: TGTGCCAGCAGGCCTGGACTAGCGGGAAGGAACACCGGGGAGCTGTTTTTT. Translating gives CASRPGLAGRNTGELFF. The whole variable domain, remainder taken from reference TRBV7-9 and TRBJ2-2, is DTGVSQNPRHKITKRGQNVTFRCDPISEHNRLYWYRQTLGQGPEFLTYFQNEAQLEKSRLLSDRFSAERPKGSFSTLEIQRTEQGDSAMYLCASRPGLAGRNTGELFFGEGSRLTVL.

This clonotype occurred a few times. The chain is built from TRBV5-1 and TRBJ2-1; D is ambiguous. Germline V gene sequence: CDR1 SGHRS, CDR2 YFSETQ. The CDR3 is 12 amino acids. V lost 0 bases and J 12 bases, leaving 10 bases between the germline ends. The CDR3 loop is CASSLEVPPQFF. The CDR3 DNA reads as TGCGCCAGCAGCTTGGAAGTCCCCCCGCAGTTCTTC.

This chain joins TRBV6-2 or TRBV6-3 and TRBJ1-2; D is possibly TRBD1 (5 bases). V was pared by 6 bases and J by 1 base, with 15 bases between. The CDR3 is 15 residues long. Germline-derived CDR1 and CDR2 are MNHEY and SVGEGT. Here the CDR3 DNA reads TGTGCCAGCAGGCCGACAGCAGGGATTAACTATGGCTACACCTTC. It encodes CASRPTAGINYGYTF.

This clonotype was counted only a few times. The rearrangement joins TRBV5-4 to TRBJ2-3; 7 bases fit TRBD2. Germline V lookup: CDR1 SGHNT, CDR2 YYREEE (reference sequence). The junction had 7 bases not matched to a gene; V was cut back by 0 bases and J by 3 bases. This CDR3 spans 16 amino acids. Here the CDR3 DNA reads TGTGCCAGCAGCTTGGTCCCAGCGGGAAGGACAGATACGCAGTATTTT. Translating it yields CASSLVPAGRTDTQYF.

This clonotype was detected only a few times. This chain links TRBV27 with TRBJ2-7; D remains ambiguous. The CDR3 contains 13 residues. Trimming removed 3 bases from V and 8 bases from J, with 14 bases in between. Germline V gives CDR1 MNHEY, CDR2 SMNVEV (reference sequence). Here the CDR3 DNA reads TGTGCCAGCAGTTTCCAGCCTCCTTACCAGCAGTACTTC. It yields the protein CASSFQPPYQQYF.

This clonotype has just a few counts. The chain uses TRBV6-5 and TRBJ2-1; 11 positions match TRBD2. The CDR3 consists of 16 residues. After removal of 5 bases from V and 6 bases from J, the junction contained 9 bases not matched to a gene. Germline CDR1 reads MNHEY; CDR2 reads SVGAGI. CDR3 sequence: CASSTLAGGAPNEQFF. CDR3 nucleotide sequence: TGTGCCAGCAGTACCTTAGCGGGGGGGGCCCCCAATGAGCAGTTCTTC.

This clonotype was seen a few times. The chain is built from TRBV25-1 and TRBJ2-7; D is unclear. V was pared by 1 base and J by 10 bases, with 8 bases between. Germline assignment: CDR1 MGHDK and CDR2 SYGVNS. There are 11 residues in the CDR3. The CDR3 DNA reads as TGTGCCAGCAGTGAATCGGCGTCCCAGTACTTC. Encoded protein: CASSESASQYF.

This chain joins TRBV20-1 and TRBJ2-7, with no clear D. Trimming stripped 5 bases from V and 3 bases from J, with 14 bases between. Germline V gene data show CDR1 as DFQATT and CDR2 as SNEGSKA (reference sequence). The CDR3 length is 13 residues. The CDR3 reads CSAPLPSYYEQYF. The CDR3 DNA reads as TGCAGTGCTCCTCTCCCGAGTTACTACGAGCAGTACTTC.

V gene TRBV15 combines with J gene TRBJ2-5; 8 bases are shared with TRBD2. CDR1 LNHNV and CDR2 YYDKDF come from the germline V gene (reference sequence). CDR3 length: 17 amino acids. The trim removed 0 bases at V and 3 bases at J, leaving 9 bases unmatched. This CDR3 reads CATSRDRWSSGEETQYF. In nucleotides, the CDR3 is TGTGCCACCAGCAGAGATCGGTGGAGTAGCGGGGAAGAGACCCAGTACTTC.

J is TRBJ2-5 and V is TRBV19, with a weak D call TRBD1 (5 bases). The closer fit of TRBJ2-7 to the DNA end suggests the J call may be wrong. The CDR3 runs to 14 residues. CDR1 and CDR2 (germline): LNHDA, SQIVND (reference sequence). The CDR3 sequence: CASSPRVLRGEQYF. The CDR3 nucleotides read TGTGCCAGTAGTCCCCGGGTCCTAAGGGGCGAGCAGTACTTC.

V is TRBV7-2 and J is TRBJ1-4; possible D gene TRBD1, 5 bases. The CDR3 is made up of 15 amino acids. V was clipped by 5 bases and J by 3 bases, with 13 bases between them. Germline V gene lookup returns CDR1 SGHTA and CDR2 FQGNSA. CDR3 in amino acids: CASSPSRVSNEKLFF. The CDR3 region has the DNA TGTGCCAGCAGCCCGTCCAGGGTATCTAATGAAAAACTGTTTTTT.

This clonotype came up a few times. The chain joins TRBV9 to TRBJ2-3; weak D call: TRBD2 (7 bases). Germline loops: CDR1 SGDLS, CDR2 YYNGEE. This CDR3 comprises 14 residues. V was trimmed by 5 bases and J by 3 bases, leaving 13 bases between them. CDR3 nucleotides: TGTGCCAGCAGAGGGGGGGCTGTAACAGATACGCAGTATTTT. It yields the protein CASRGGAVTDTQYF.

This clonotype appeared a few times. The chain combines TRBV7-9 with TRBJ2-1; no firm D call. CDR3 size: 16 residues. Germline V gene sequence: CDR1 SEHNR, CDR2 FQNEAQ (reference sequence). The V end lost 5 bases, the J end lost 0 bases, and 14 bases lay between the germline ends. In nucleotides, the CDR3 is TGTGCCAGCAGCAAAACCCTTCCAAGCTCCTACAATGAGCAGTTCTTC. Protein: CASSKTLPSSYNEQFF. The full variable domain, with the rest looked up from reference TRBV7-9 and TRBJ2-1, is DTGVSQNPRHKITKRGQNVTFRCDPISEHNRLYWYRQTLGQGPEFLTYFQNEAQLEKSRLLSDRFSAERPKGSFSTLEIQRTEQGDSAMYLCASSKTLPSSYNEQFFGPGTRLTVL.

Regarding this clonotype: A junction boundary mismatches the germline segment, possibly from a read error. The CDR3 nucleotides read TGTGTCAGCAGCTACCGTAGCGGGAGCTCCTACGAGCAGTACTTC. The encoded protein is CVSSYRSGSSYEQYF. The J gene is TRBJ2-7, the V gene TRBV5-6; 9 bases fit TRBD2. The CDR3 extends over 15 amino acids. Germline V gives CDR1 SGHDT, CDR2 YYEEEE.

The chain carries TRBV20-1 and TRBJ2-3; 8 nucleotides match TRBD2. Losses at the gene ends were 3 bases for V and 4 bases for J; bases not matched to a gene: 9. This CDR3 is 15 amino acids long. The germline CDR1 and CDR2 sequences are DFQATT and SNEGSKA (reference sequence). The DNA of the CDR3 is TGCAGTGCTAGGGGGACCGGGAGGGCCCCAGATACGCAGTATTTT. It yields the protein CSARGTGRAPDTQYF.

This clonotype was counted only a few times. The chain recombines TRBV20-1 with TRBJ2-5, with D maybe TRBD2 (6 bases). The V gene lost 5 bases and the J gene lost 5 bases, with 12 bases spanning the gap. The CDR3 is 12 amino acids. The germline V gene has CDR1 DFQATT and CDR2 SNEGSKA (reference sequence). CDR3 in amino acids: CSAPPEGETQYF. CDR3 sequence (DNA): TGCAGTGCTCCCCCGGAGGGGGAGACCCAGTACTTC.

This chain uses TRBV2 with TRBJ1-5, with D perhaps matching TRBD1 (5 bases). Per germline, CDR1 SNHLY and CDR2 FYNNEI. CDR3 length equals 16 residues. Between the trimmed V and J ends, which lost 4 bases and 5 bases, there was a span of 18 bases. As DNA, the CDR3 is TGTGCCAGCAGTGGCTGGCAGGGTCCTGGAGATCAGCCCCAGCATTTT. It translates to CASSGWQGPGDQPQHF.

This clonotype was recorded a few times. The chain employs TRBV6-5 and TRBJ1-4; no clear D gene. The CDR3 is made up of 14 amino acids. The ends were cut back, 6 bases at V and 4 bases at J, with 12 bases in the middle. The germline V gene has CDR1 MNHEY and CDR2 SVGAGI. The CDR3 region is CASSVTPNNEKLFF. CDR3 nucleotides: TGTGCCAGCAGCGTCACCCCTAATAATGAAAAACTGTTTTTT.

The rearrangement joins TRBV20-1 to TRBJ2-3, with 9 bases fitting TRBD2. Trimming at V came to 3 bases and at J to 1 base, leaving 5 bases not matched to a gene. Germline lookup yields CDR1 DFQATT and CDR2 SNEGSKA (reference sequence). This CDR3 region has 15 residues. The CDR3 DNA reads TGCAGTGCTAGGCCAGCGGGGGGACGCACAGATACGCAGTATTTT. Its protein is CSARPAGGRTDTQYF.

V gene TRBV20-1 combines with J gene TRBJ2-1; 8 positions agree with TRBD2. With the DNA end fitting TRBJ2-7 better, the J assignment may be wrong. Per the germline V gene, CDR1 is DFQATT and CDR2 is SNEGSKA (reference sequence). The CDR3 contains 16 residues. CDR3 in DNA: TGCAGTGCTAGGGAAGGACTCGGGGGGGCCTCGAATGAGCAGTACTTC. It codes for CSAREGLGGASNEQYF.